The 20 T cell receptor beta chains in this list originate from one sample, sequenced in a study of T cell clonality in common variable immunodeficiency. Sequenced by immunoSEQ multiplex PCR; TCRdb stores in-frame clones only, minus some. The table records about 41,000 clones without singletons, the ten largest covering around 1.5%. The sample comprised peripheral blood mononuclear cells. These receptors came from a person aged 18-70 years in good health.

This clone has more than one count but fewer than ten. Sequencing ends 3 residues short of the CDR3 end; the germline J gene provides the rest. The rearrangement joins TRBV18 to TRBJ2-3, with 11 nucleotides matching TRBD1. Germline V gene lookup returns CDR1 KGHSH and CDR2 LQKENI. The CDR3 consists of 19 residues. V trimming: 2 bases; J trimming: 4 bases; junction bases outside the gene matches: 14. CDR3 sequence reads: CASSPFSPGGQGAADTQYF. The DNA read from the CDR3 is TGTGCCAGCTCACCATTCAGTCCGGGCGGACAGGGGGCCGCAGATACG.

This clone was seen at least ten times. The read ends 3 residues early relative to the CDR3; the germline J gene fills the gap. The chain is built from TRBV15 and TRBJ2-7; 10 positions agree with TRBD2. Unmatched junction bases numbered 5, after V lost 4 bases and J lost 2 bases. The CDR3 is made up of 15 amino acids. Germline CDR1 and CDR2: LNHNV and YYDKDF (reference sequence). The CDR3: CATSTRTSGAYEQYF. The sequenced CDR3 bases are TGTGCCACCAGCACTCGGACTAGCGGCGCCTACGAG.

This clone has at least ten counts. The read ends 3 residues shy of where the CDR3 ends; the end is completed using the germline J gene. The chain couples TRBV10-1 to TRBJ2-2; 8 bases line up with TRBD1. Unmatched junction bases numbered 6, after V lost 0 bases and J lost 6 bases. Germline values: CDR1 WNHNN, CDR2 SYGVQD (reference sequence). The CDR3 is 16 residues long. The CDR3 region is CASSESSAGQAGELFF. The sequenced part of the CDR3 DNA is TGCGCCAGCAGTGAGTCTAGCGCGGGACAGGCCGGGGAG.

A note on this clone: The CDR3 goes on 3 residues after the read ends, and that part is filled in from the germline J gene. The chain carries TRBV13 and TRBJ2-4, with D possibly TRBD2 on 7 matching bases. CDR1 is PRHDT, CDR2 FYEKMQ, per germline (reference sequence). The CDR3 has 14 residues. The CDR3 DNA, read in part, is TGTGCCAGCAGCTTAGATCGGGGGGCCGGTGGT. Translating gives CASSLDRGAGG. In full, the CDR3 reads CASSLDRGAGGQYF.

At least ten counts were recorded for this clone. The read ends 3 residues early relative to the CDR3; the germline J gene fills the gap. J is TRBJ1-4 and V is TRBV7-2; D possibly corresponds to TRBD1 (5 bases). V dropped 5 bases and J dropped 8 bases, with 15 bases sitting between them. Per the germline V gene, CDR1 is SGHTA and CDR2 is FQGNSA. CDR3 length: 14 amino acids. The CDR3 sequence is CASSPPGLGEKLFF. CDR3 DNA (partial): TGTGCCAGCAGCCCGCCGGGACTTGGAGAAAAA.

This clone was picked up many times. The sequenced fragment ends 3 residues before the CDR3 boundary, so the rest is inferred from the germline J gene. This rearrangement joins TRBV5-5 to TRBJ1-1; TRBD1 might be the D (6 bases). V lost 6 bases and J lost 4, with 16 bases in between. The CDR3 sequence is 14 residues long. Germline assignment: CDR1 SGHKS and CDR2 YYEKEE (reference sequence). CDR3 amino acids: CASNLRGGGTEAFF. CDR3 DNA (partial): TGTGCCAGCAACCTACGAGGAGGGGGCACTGAA.

This clone appeared many times. The CDR3 region is CASSSLAGVYNEQFF. CDR3 bases read: TGTGCCAGTAGTTCGTTGGCGGGAGTCTACAATGAG. The chain uses TRBV19 and TRBJ2-1; the match to TRBD2 covers 7 bases. With the read ending 3 residues before the CDR3 end, the germline J gene is used to fill in that end. Trimming cost V 5 bases and J 3 bases; bases outside gene matches: 7. The V gene's germline CDR1 is LNHDA and CDR2 SQIVND (reference sequence). This CDR3 contains 15 residues.

This clone was counted ten times or more. The part of the CDR3 DNA that was read is TGCAGTGCCCCTCATGGCAGTTCCTACGAG. As protein: CSAPHGSSYE. The whole CDR3 reads CSAPHGSSYEQYF. V gene TRBV20-1 combines with J gene TRBJ2-7, with D hard to call. The read finishes 3 residues shy of the CDR3 end, and the germline J gene is used to complete it. Trimming left V 6 bases short and J 1 base short, with 13 bases between. CDR3 length equals 13 residues. Germline V gene data show CDR1 as DFQATT and CDR2 as SNEGSKA (reference sequence).

Many counts were recorded for this clone. The read is 3 residues too short to cover the CDR3 end, so that end is filled in from the germline J gene. J is TRBJ2-3 and V is TRBV6-1; 10 nucleotides match TRBD2. CDR1 is MNHNS, CDR2 SASEGT, per germline. The ends lost 4 bases at V and 2 bases at J; junction bases unmatched: 6. This CDR3 is 16 amino acids long. The sequenced CDR3 bases are TGTGCCAGCAGTGGTAGCGGGAGGCGGACCACAGATACG. It is translated as CASSGSGRRTTDT. The complete CDR3 reads CASSGSGRRTTDTQYF.

Concerning this clone itself: Read data end 3 residues before the CDR3 end; the end is taken from the germline J gene. The chain employs TRBV2 and TRBJ1-2; the match to TRBD1 covers 7 bases. CDR1 and CDR2 (germline): SNHLY, FYNNEI. V shed 6 bases, J shed 5 bases, and the junction held 6 bases outside the gene matches. This CDR3 contains 13 residues. The part of the CDR3 DNA that was read is TGTGCCAGCAGGGAGACAGGGAGTTATGGC. This sequence encodes CASRETGSYG. The full CDR3 is CASRETGSYGYTF.

This clone was detected many times. The read is 3 residues too short to cover the CDR3 end, so that end is filled in from the germline J gene. The chain recombines TRBV18 with TRBJ2-1; TRBD1 agrees at 9 bases. V gave up 7 bases and J gave up 2 bases; unmatched junction bases: 6. Germline CDR1 reads KGHSH; CDR2 reads LQKENI. The CDR3 extends over 15 amino acids. The CDR3: CASFGTGKPYNEQFF. The DNA read from the CDR3 is TGTGCCAGCTTCGGGACAGGGAAACCCTACAATGAG.

This clone was recorded many times. The read terminates 3 residues ahead of where the CDR3 ends, so the germline J gene completes it. V and J are TRBV28 and TRBJ2-1, with 9 bases identical to TRBD2. The CDR3 is 16 amino acids. The ends lost 2 bases at V and 6 bases at J; junction bases unmatched: 8. Germline V CDR1 and CDR2: MDHEN, SYDVKM. CDR3 in amino acids: CASSLMREGLGNEQFF. The part of the CDR3 DNA that was read is TGTGCCAGCAGTTTAATGCGGGAGGGCCTCGGCAATGAG.

This clone was seen at least ten times. The CDR3 DNA, read in part, is TGTGCCAGTAGTCCCCCAGGGGCCCAGGTCTATGGC. This codes for CASSPPGAQVYG. The entire CDR3 is CASSPPGAQVYGYTF. The chain is built from TRBV19 and TRBJ1-2, with D maybe TRBD1 (6 bases). The CDR3 extends 3 residues past the end of the read, so its final part is completed from the germline J gene. This CDR3 contains 15 residues. Germline V lookup: CDR1 LNHDA, CDR2 SQIVND (reference sequence). V was cut by 5 bases and J by 4 bases, with 17 bases left in between.

This clone has a count of ten or more. With the read ending 3 residues before the CDR3 end, the germline J gene is used to fill in that end. The chain employs TRBV4-2 and TRBJ1-5, with no clear D. V lost 0 bases to trimming and J lost 5 bases, with 14 bases between them. The CDR3 covers 16 residues. Germline V CDR1 and CDR2: LGHNA, YNFKEQ. CDR3 amino acids: CASSQDPGRIHQPQHF. CDR3 DNA (partial): TGTGCCAGCAGCCAAGATCCGGGTCGGATCCATCAGCCC.

This clone occurred many times. The read halts 3 residues ahead of the CDR3 end, with the missing end drawn from the germline J gene. This chain links TRBV6-2 or TRBV6-3 with TRBJ2-7; 9 nucleotides agree with TRBD2. This CDR3 is 17 amino acids long. After removal of 2 bases from V and 1 base from J, the junction contained 9 bases not matched to a gene. Germline loops: CDR1 MNHEY, CDR2 SVGEGT. This chain's CDR3 is CASSYGLAGVRSYEQYF. Partial CDR3 DNA: TGTGCCAGCAGTTACGGGTTAGCGGGAGTAAGATCCTACGAG.

There are many counts of this clone. The CDR3 end lies 3 residues beyond the end of the read and is filled in from the germline J gene. The chain couples TRBV5-1 to TRBJ2-1, with a weak D call TRBD2 (6 bases). This CDR3 has 13 residues. V was pared by 3 bases and J by 7 bases, with 11 bases between. Germline assignment: CDR1 SGHRS and CDR2 YFSETQ. This CDR3 reads CASSWDLMNEQFF. Incomplete CDR3 DNA: TGCGCCAGCAGCTGGGACTTGATGAATGAG.

This clone came up many times. The read terminates 3 residues ahead of where the CDR3 ends, so the germline J gene completes it. V and J are TRBV7-2 and TRBJ2-5; no firm D call. V lost 3 bases, J lost 4 bases, and 15 bases lay in between. This CDR3 region has 15 residues. In germline, CDR1 is SGHTA, CDR2 FQGNSA. CDR3 bases read: TGTGCCAGCAGCTTCGACGGCAGGATATCAGAGACC. It is translated as CASSFDGRISET. The CDR3 in full is CASSFDGRISETQYF.

Many counts were recorded for this clone. The CDR3 bases that were read are TGTGCCAGCACCAGGGGAGACAGGGGCTATGGC. Its translation is CASTRGDRGYG. The whole CDR3 protein is CASTRGDRGYGYTF. This chain connects TRBV5-6 to TRBJ1-2, with 8 positions matching TRBD1. With the read ending 3 residues before the CDR3 end, the germline J gene is used to fill in that end. Germline CDR1 is SGHDT and CDR2 is YYEEEE. With 6 bases clipped from V and 4 bases from J, the junction kept 8 bases outside the gene matches. The CDR3 is 14 amino acids.

In this sample, this clone turned up many times. The read terminates 3 residues ahead of where the CDR3 ends, so the germline J gene completes it. The chain joins TRBV7-9 to TRBJ2-2; D might be TRBD2 (6 bases). V gave up 1 base and J gave up 8 bases, with 14 bases separating them. This CDR3 spans 15 amino acids. Per germline, CDR1 SEHNR and CDR2 FQNEAQ (reference sequence). Here the CDR3 reads CASSLDLGLRGELFF. CDR3 DNA, as far as it was read: TGTGCCAGCAGCTTAGATTTGGGACTGAGAGGGGAG.

Of note for this clone: The read falls 3 residues short of the CDR3 end, and the missing part is taken from the germline J gene. The chain carries TRBV2 and TRBJ1-6, with a weak D call TRBD1 (5 bases). V was trimmed by 9 bases and J by 7 bases, leaving 13 bases between them. The CDR3 totals 13 residues. CDR1 and CDR2 (germline): SNHLY, FYNNEI. CDR3 DNA, as far as it was read: TGTGCCAGAAGAATCGGGGGAAATTCACCC. It encodes CARRIGGNSP. The CDR3 in full is CARRIGGNSPLHF.